One and the same sample provided the 16 T cell receptor beta chains below, sequenced in a study of blood T cell repertoires in COVID-19. Produced via immunoSEQ multiplex PCR; TCRdb's table is partial and in-frame only. The sample includes 150,000 to 200,000 clones, roughly 85% of them seen just once. What was sequenced was peripheral blood. These receptor sequences come from a woman of 80 years or more with acute or convalescent COVID-19.

J is TRBJ2-3 and V is TRBV7-2; no reliable D call. The V gene lost 1 base and the J gene lost 2 bases, with 7 bases spanning the gap. The germline gives CDR1 SGHTA, CDR2 FQGNSA. The CDR3 has 14 amino acids. The CDR3 sequence is CASSLGASTDTQYF. In DNA, the CDR3 is TGTGCCAGCAGCTTAGGGGCCTCCACAGATACGCAGTATTTT. The full variable domain, its missing parts supplied by reference TRBV7-2 and TRBJ2-3, is GAGVSQSPSNKVTEKGKDVELRCDPISGHTALYWYRQSLGQGLEFLIYFQGNSAPDKSGLPSDRFSAERTGGSVSTLTIQRTQQEDSAVYLCASSLGASTDTQYFGPGTRLTVL.

This clone was observed once. The chain uses TRBV4-2 and TRBJ1-2, with a possible D match to TRBD1 (5 bases). Germline V lookup: CDR1 LGHNA, CDR2 YNFKEQ. Trimming took off 1 base at V and 0 bases at J, with 9 bases between the two ends. This CDR3 has 15 residues. In DNA form, the CDR3 reads TGTGCCAGCAGCCAAGGGGGCAGGCCTAACTATGGCTACACCTTC. Encoded protein: CASSQGGRPNYGYTF.

This CDR3 reads CASSLGGTQPYEQYF. The CDR3 region has the DNA TGTGCCAGCAGCTTAGGAGGGACTCAACCCTACGAGCAGTACTTC. The chain uses TRBV11-3 and TRBJ2-7, with D tentatively TRBD2 (6 bases). CDR3 length: 15 residues. Germline V lookup: CDR1 SGHNT, CDR2 YENEEA. V lost 1 base to trimming and J lost 2 bases, with 12 bases between them.

This clone turned up a few times. V usage is TRBV30 and J usage is TRBJ2-7; D is possibly TRBD1 (7 bases). The V gene's germline CDR1 is GTSNPN and CDR2 SVGIG (reference sequence). V was shortened by 1 base and J by 6 bases, with 16 bases between the two germline ends. The CDR3 totals 14 residues. This CDR3 reads CAWSEGRGVGEQYF. DNA of the CDR3: TGTGCCTGGAGTGAGGGCAGGGGGGTCGGCGAGCAGTACTTC.

V is TRBV27 and J is TRBJ2-7; weak D call: TRBD1 (6 bases). Trimming removed 5 bases at V and 2 bases at J, with 13 bases between. The germline CDR1 and CDR2 sequences are MNHEY and SMNVEV (reference sequence). The CDR3 is 14 amino acids. The CDR3: CASSASQGPYEQYF. CDR3 coding DNA: TGTGCCAGCAGTGCGTCACAGGGTCCCTACGAGCAGTACTTC.

CDR3 in DNA: TGTGCCAGCTCACCTGCAGGGGTCATGAACACTGAAGCTTTCTTT. As protein: CASSPAGVMNTEAFF. The gene calls are TRBV18 and TRBJ1-1; possible D gene TRBD1, 6 bases. The length of the CDR3 is 15 residues. The V end was cut by 3 bases, the J end by 0 bases, with 11 bases between. Germline V gene lookup returns CDR1 KGHSH and CDR2 LQKENI. Full variable domain (outside the CDR3, taken from reference TRBV18 and TRBJ1-1): NAGVMQNPRHLVRRRGQEARLRCSPMKGHSHVYWYRQLPEEGLKFMVYLQKENIIDESGMPKERFSAEFPKEGPSILRIQQVVRGDSAAYFCASSPAGVMNTEAFFGQGTRLTVV.

The chain uses TRBV28 and TRBJ1-5; tentatively, D is TRBD1 (5 bases). The germline gives CDR1 MDHEN, CDR2 SYDVKM. The germline V and J ends were trimmed by 6 bases and 4 bases, with 13 bases remaining between them. The CDR3 is made up of 14 amino acids. CDR3 sequence reads: CASSRRQPNQPQHF. In DNA, the CDR3 is TGTGCCAGCAGCCGTAGACAGCCTAATCAGCCCCAGCATTTT.

This clone appeared once. The chain employs TRBV21-1 and TRBJ1-5; no check of the table's D call, TRBD1, against the DNA was made. TRBV21-1 has pseudogene status. The length of the CDR3 is 17 residues. CDR3 loop: CASSKHREVYRNQPQHF. The DNA of the CDR3 is TGTGCCAGCAGCAAACACAGGGAAGTGTATCGCAATCAGCCCCAGCATTTT.

About this clone: Other DNA sequences of this sample code for an identical CDR3. V gene TRBV27 combines with J gene TRBJ1-2; tentatively, D is TRBD1 (5 bases). The germline V and J ends were trimmed by 6 bases and 8 bases, with 10 bases remaining between them. The CDR3 is made up of 11 amino acids. Germline lookup yields CDR1 MNHEY and CDR2 SMNVEV (reference sequence). The CDR3 reads CASSQGGGYTF. In nucleotides, the CDR3 is TGTGCCAGCAGCCAGGGTGGAGGCTACACCTTC.

The rearrangement uses TRBV18 and TRBJ1-1, with 8 bases aligning to TRBD1. The CDR3 consists of 15 residues. Germline V lookup: CDR1 KGHSH, CDR2 LQKENI. With V trimmed by 2 bases and J by 6 bases, 8 bases remained unmatched. This CDR3 is CASSPKGTGVAEAFF. Written as DNA, the CDR3 is TGTGCCAGCTCACCAAAAGGGACAGGTGTAGCTGAAGCTTTCTTT.

This chain connects TRBV5-4 to TRBJ1-5; possible D gene TRBD1, 5 bases. Germline V CDR1 and CDR2: SGHNT, YYREEE (reference sequence). The CDR3 contains 14 residues. The V gene lost 0 bases and the J gene lost 4 bases, with 8 bases spanning the gap. As DNA, the CDR3 is TGTGCCAGCAGCTTGGGGGGGGTAAATCAGCCCCAGCATTTT. Residues: CASSLGGVNQPQHF.

The rearrangement links TRBV10-2 to TRBJ2-7; D remains unclear. The ends were cut back, 6 bases at V and 3 bases at J, with 12 bases in the middle. The CDR3 is 13 residues long. Germline CDR1 reads WSHSY; CDR2 reads SAAADI. The CDR3 DNA reads as TGCGCCAGCAGGCCTCTCAGTGGCTACGAGCAGTACTTC. Encoded protein: CASRPLSGYEQYF.

V is TRBV7-2 and J is TRBJ2-3; 11 bases are a match to TRBD2. CDR3 length: 17 residues. CDR1 and CDR2 from the germline V gene are SGHTA and FQGNSA. V lost 3 bases to trimming and J lost 0 bases; unmatched junction nucleotides: 5. In DNA form, the CDR3 reads TGTGCCAGCAGCTTGGAGACTAGCGGGATAAGCACAGATACGCAGTATTTT. Protein product: CASSLETSGISTDTQYF.

In nucleotides, the CDR3 is TGTGCCAGCAGTGAATTTGGGGGGTACAATGAGCAGTTCTTC. It yields the protein CASSEFGGYNEQFF. The V and J genes are TRBV25-1 and TRBJ2-1; D perhaps matches TRBD2 (6 bases). In germline, CDR1 is MGHDK, CDR2 SYGVNS. V lost 1 base to trimming and J lost 4 bases, with 8 bases between them. This CDR3 spans 14 amino acids. The variable domain in full, with the rest retrieved from reference TRBV25-1 and TRBJ2-1, is EADIYQTPRYLVIGTGKKITLECSQTMGHDKMYWYQQDPGMELHLIHYSYGVNSTEKGDLSSESTVSRIRTEHFPLTLESARPSHTSQYLCASSEFGGYNEQFFGPGTRLTVL.

The rearrangement uses TRBV7-2 and TRBJ1-6; 12 bases align to TRBD1. Trimming took 5 bases from V and 8 from J; bases not matched to a gene: 7. This CDR3 comprises 16 residues. The germline gives CDR1 SGHTA, CDR2 FQGNSA. The CDR3 DNA follows: TGTGCCAGCAGCCCGCATGGGACAGGGGGCTATTCACCCCTCCACTTT. This codes for CASSPHGTGGYSPLHF.

This chain joins TRBV19 and TRBJ2-1; D is perhaps TRBD1 (6 bases). The ends were cut back, 6 bases at V and 4 bases at J, with 16 bases in the middle. CDR3 length: 15 residues. CDR1 is LNHDA, CDR2 SQIVND, per germline (reference sequence). CDR3 coding DNA: TGTGCCAGTAGCCTAGGACCAGGGGTGTACAATGAGCAGTTCTTC. Translation gives CASSLGPGVYNEQFF.